The following is a T cell receptor (beta chain) sequence with its context. A much larger clonotype is one base distant, so this may be a read error. RNA was extracted from bulk tissue without any cell sorting. Distant lung tissue was collected more than 3 cm away from the tumor edge. Between August and November 2014, newly diagnosed, chemotherapy-naive lung cancer patients underwent thoracic surgery in China. Three rounds of nested PCR, following a modified ARM-PCR protocol, produced the TCRbeta library. TCRdb redid the calling of the multiplex PCR reads with MiXCR, one entry per CDR3 protein. The sample holds 80,000 or so distinct CDR3 sequences, approximately 80% seen once. The CDR3 is made up of 15 amino acids. Per germline, CDR1 SGHRS and CDR2 YFSETQ. The sample belongs to a study of tumor and adjacent non-tumor tissue in lung cancer.

V usage is TRBV5-1 and J usage is TRBJ2-5; perhaps D is TRBD1 or TRBD2 (6 bases each). Sequenced input: distant non-tumor lung tissue. This clonotype was obtained from a man aged 60 to 75 with non-small cell lung cancer. CDR3 nucleotide sequence: TGCGCCAGCAGCTTGGAGGGGGGCCGACAAGAGACCCTGTACTTC. Its protein product is CASSLEGGRQETLYF.